This TCR beta chain was recovered during a study of shared clonotypes between healthy human individuals. Study details: Three plates each covered CD4 naive and memory; CD8 naive two, CD8 memory one.

The assay was immunoSEQ multiplex PCR, and TCRdb's table has in-frame clones only and misses some. The sample yields roughly 1,500,000 clones, around 98% seen once. This CDR3 is built from 11 residues. Per germline, CDR1 SQVTM and CDR2 ANQGSEA. The V end was cut by 7 bases, the J end by 6 bases, with 9 bases between. Regarding the study as a whole: When compared with the clonotypes that were shared by all four sorted-subset donors, the non-shared clonotypes turned out to have lower generation probabilities.

This clone was picked up one time. Its antigen is unknown. The gene calls are TRBV29-1 and TRBJ2-2; a weak D match, TRBD2 (6 bases). The TCR sequence derives from a young man in good health. Sequencing was carried out using naive CD4+ T cells sorted from blood. Subset reported: CD45RA+ positively selected. In nucleotides, the CDR3 is TGCAGCGCCCGCGGGGCCGGGGAGCTGTTTTTT. Its translation is CSARGAGELFF.